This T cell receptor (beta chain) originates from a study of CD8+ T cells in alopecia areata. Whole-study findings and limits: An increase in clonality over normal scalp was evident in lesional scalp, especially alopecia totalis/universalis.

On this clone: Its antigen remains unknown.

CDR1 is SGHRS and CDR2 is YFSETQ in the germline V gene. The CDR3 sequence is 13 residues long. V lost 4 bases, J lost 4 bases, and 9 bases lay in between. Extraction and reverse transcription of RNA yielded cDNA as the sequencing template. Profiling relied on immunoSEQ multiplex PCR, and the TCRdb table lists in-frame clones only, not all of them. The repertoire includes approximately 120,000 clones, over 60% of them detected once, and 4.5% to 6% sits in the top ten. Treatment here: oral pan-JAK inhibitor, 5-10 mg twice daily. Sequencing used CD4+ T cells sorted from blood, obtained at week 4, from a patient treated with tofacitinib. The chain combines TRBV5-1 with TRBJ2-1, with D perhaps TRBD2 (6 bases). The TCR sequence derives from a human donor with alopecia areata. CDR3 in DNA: TGCGCCAGCAGCCGCGGGACGTACAATGAGCAGTTCTTC. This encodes CASSRGTYNEQFF. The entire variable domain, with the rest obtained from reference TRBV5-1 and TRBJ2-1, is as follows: KAGVTQTPRYLIKTRGQQVTLSCSPISGHRSVSWYQQTPGQGLQFLFEYFSETQRNKGNFPGRFSGRQFSNSRSEMNVSTLELGDSALYLCASSRGTYNEQFFGPGTRLTVL.